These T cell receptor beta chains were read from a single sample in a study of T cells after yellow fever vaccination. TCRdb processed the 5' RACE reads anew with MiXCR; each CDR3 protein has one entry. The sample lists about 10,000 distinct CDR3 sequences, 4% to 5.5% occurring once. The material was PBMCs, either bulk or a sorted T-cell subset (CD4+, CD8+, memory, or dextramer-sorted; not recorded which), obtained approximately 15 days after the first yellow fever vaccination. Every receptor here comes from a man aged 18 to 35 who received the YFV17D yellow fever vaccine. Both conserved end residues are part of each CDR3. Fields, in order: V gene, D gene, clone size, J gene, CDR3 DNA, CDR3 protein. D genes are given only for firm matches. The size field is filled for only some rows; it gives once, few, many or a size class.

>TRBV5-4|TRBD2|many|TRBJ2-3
TGTGCCAGCAGCGCGAGCGGGGTCAACACAGATACGCAGTATTTT
CASSASGVNTDTQYF
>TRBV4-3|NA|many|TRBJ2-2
TGCGCCAGCAGCCAAGAACCCCCCGGGGGCATAAACACCGGGGAGCTGTTTTTT
CASSQEPPGGINTGELFF
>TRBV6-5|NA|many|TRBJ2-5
TGTGCCAGCAGTTCCAGGGCTCGAGAGACCCAGTACTTC
CASSSRARETQYF
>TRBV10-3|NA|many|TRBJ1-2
TGTGCCATCAGAGCGGGGCCTCATAGCTATGGCTACACCTTC
CAIRAGPHSYGYTF
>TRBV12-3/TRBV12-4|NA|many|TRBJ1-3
TGTGCCAGCACCCATCTGTCGACTGGAAACACCATATATTTT
CASTHLSTGNTIYF
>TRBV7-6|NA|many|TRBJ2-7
TGTGCCAGCGGAACTCTAAGCTCCTACGAGCAGTACTTC
CASGTLSSYEQYF
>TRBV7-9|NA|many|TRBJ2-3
TGTGCCAGCAGCTTAGCCCGCACAGATACGCAGTATTTT
CASSLARTDTQYF
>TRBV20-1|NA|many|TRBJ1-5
TGCAGTGCCGTTCTTACTAGCAATCAGCCCCAGCATTTT
CSAVLTSNQPQHF
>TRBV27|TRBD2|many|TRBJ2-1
TGTGCCAGCAGTTTAGTCGGGGGGGCCCATGAGCAGTTCTTC
CASSLVGGAHEQFF
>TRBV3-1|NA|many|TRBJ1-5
TGTGCCAGCAGCCTTGGGGGGAATGGGAATCAGCCCCAGCATTTT
CASSLGGNGNQPQHF
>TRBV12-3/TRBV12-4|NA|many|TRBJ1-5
TGTGCCAGCAGCCAACAAACCGGTCAGCCCCAGCATTTT
CASSQQTGQPQHF
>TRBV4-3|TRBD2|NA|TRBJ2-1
TGCGCCAGCAGCCAAGATGAAGGCGGGGGGGCTTACAATGAGCAGTTCTTC
CASSQDEGGGAYNEQFF
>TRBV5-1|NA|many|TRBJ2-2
TGCGCCAGCAGCCGGACCTTGGACAGTGCGAACACCGGGGAGCTGTTTTTT
CASSRTLDSANTGELFF
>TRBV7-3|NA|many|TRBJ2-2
TGTGCCAGCAGCACTGGACTCGAGACCGGGGAGCTGTTTTTT
CASSTGLETGELFF
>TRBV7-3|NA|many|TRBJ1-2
TGTGCCAGCAGCCCCGGGCAGGGCTATGGCTACACCTTC
CASSPGQGYGYTF
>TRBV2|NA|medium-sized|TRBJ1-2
TGTGCCAGCAGTGAAGATGGTGGCTACACCTTC
CASSEDGGYTF
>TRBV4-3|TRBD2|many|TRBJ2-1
TGCGCCAGCAGCCAGGGGGGGGACGGAGATGAGCAGTTCTTC
CASSQGGDGDEQFF
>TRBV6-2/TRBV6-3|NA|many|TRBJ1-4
TGTGCCAGCAGTTCTGATACCGGGAGGGAGGTTGAAAAACTGTTTTTT
CASSSDTGREVEKLFF
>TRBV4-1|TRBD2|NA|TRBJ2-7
TGCGCCAGCAGCCAAGAAGTTTTGAATAGCGGGGGCCTCGGTCACTTC
CASSQEVLNSGGLGHF
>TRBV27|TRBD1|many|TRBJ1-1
TGTGCCACCTCTGCCCGGAAGGGGGCCATGAACACTGAAGCTTTCTTT
CATSARKGAMNTEAFF
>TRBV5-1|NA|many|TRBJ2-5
TGCGCCAGCAGCCCGGGACTGCATGAAGAGACCCAGTACTTC
CASSPGLHEETQYF
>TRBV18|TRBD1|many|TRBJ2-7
TGTGCCAGCTCATCCGGGACAGGGAGCTACGAGCAGTACTTC
CASSSGTGSYEQYF